Given below is one T cell receptor (beta chain) in context. The identical CDR3 is also encoded by other nucleotide sequences in the sample. This record belongs to a study of blood T cell repertoires in COVID-19. CDR1 is SGHRS and CDR2 is YFSETQ in the germline V gene. V was trimmed by 0 bases and J by 0 bases, leaving 7 bases between them. The CDR3 length is 15 residues. Original processing notes: Reference gene primer amplification yielded estimated nucleated cell counts. Clones were sequenced by immunoSEQ multiplex PCR, and TCRdb holds only the in-frame ones, with some missing. V and J calls plus clone size are reproduced from that table; the DNA served to infer D and trimming. The sample yields some 180,000 clones, 76% seen once.

The TCR originated in a woman between 50 and 59 years old with active or convalescent COVID-19. The chain is built from TRBV5-1 and TRBJ2-1, with D tentatively TRBD2 (5 bases). The material sequenced was peripheral blood. CDR3 in DNA: TGCGCCAGCAGCTTGGGTGGGAGCTCCTACAATGAGCAGTTCTTC. Encoded protein: CASSLGGSSYNEQFF.